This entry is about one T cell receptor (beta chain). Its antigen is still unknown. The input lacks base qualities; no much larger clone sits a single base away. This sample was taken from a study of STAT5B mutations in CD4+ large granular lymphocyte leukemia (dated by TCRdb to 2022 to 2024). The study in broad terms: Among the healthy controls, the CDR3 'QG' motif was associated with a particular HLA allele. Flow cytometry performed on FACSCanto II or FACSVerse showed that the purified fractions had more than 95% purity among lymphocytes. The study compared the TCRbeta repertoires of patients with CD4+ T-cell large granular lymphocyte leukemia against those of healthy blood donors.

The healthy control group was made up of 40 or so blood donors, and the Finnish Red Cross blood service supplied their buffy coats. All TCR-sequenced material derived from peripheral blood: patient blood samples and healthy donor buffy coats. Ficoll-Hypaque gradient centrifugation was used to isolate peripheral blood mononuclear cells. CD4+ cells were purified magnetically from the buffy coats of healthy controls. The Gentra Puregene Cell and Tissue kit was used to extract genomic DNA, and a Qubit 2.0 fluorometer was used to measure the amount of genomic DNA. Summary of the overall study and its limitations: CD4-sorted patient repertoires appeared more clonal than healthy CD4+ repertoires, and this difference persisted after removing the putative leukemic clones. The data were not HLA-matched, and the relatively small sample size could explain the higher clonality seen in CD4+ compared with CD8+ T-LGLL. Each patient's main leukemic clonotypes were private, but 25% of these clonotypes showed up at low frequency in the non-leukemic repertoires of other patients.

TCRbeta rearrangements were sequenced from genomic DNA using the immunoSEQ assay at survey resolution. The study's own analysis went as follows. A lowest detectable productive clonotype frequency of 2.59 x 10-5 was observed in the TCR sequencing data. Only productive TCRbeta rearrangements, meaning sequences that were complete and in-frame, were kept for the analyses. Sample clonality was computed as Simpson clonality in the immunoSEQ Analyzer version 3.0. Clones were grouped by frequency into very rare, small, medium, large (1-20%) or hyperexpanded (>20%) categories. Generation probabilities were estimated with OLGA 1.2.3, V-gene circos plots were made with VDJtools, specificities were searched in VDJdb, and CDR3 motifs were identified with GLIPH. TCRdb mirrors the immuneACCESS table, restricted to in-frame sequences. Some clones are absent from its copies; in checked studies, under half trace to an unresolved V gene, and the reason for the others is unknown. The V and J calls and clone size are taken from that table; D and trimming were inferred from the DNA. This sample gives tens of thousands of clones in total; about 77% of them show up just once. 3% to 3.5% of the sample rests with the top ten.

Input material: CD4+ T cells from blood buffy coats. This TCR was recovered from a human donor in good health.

The CDR3 loop reads CASSPDRVSTEAFF. The bases are TGTGCCAGCAGCCCCGACAGGGTGAGCACTGAAGCTTTCTTT. The sequence joins TRBV13 to TRBJ1-1; 7 junctional bases match TRBD1. V and J are trimmed by 5 bases and 4 bases, and the gene matches miss 7 bases of the junction. Reading from cysteine to phenylalanine, the CDR3 counts 14 amino acids. Only CDR3 DNA is held: 42 bases, read in frame from base 1. Based on the germline V gene (reference sequence), the CDR1 and CDR2 sequences are PRHDT and FYEKMQ. Supplemented by the reference TRBV13 and TRBJ1-1 proteins around the CDR3, the complete variable domain is AAGVIQSPRHLIKEKRETATLKCYPIPRHDTVYWYQQGPGQDPQFLISFYEKMQSDKGSIPDRFSAQQFSDYHSELNMSSLELGDSALYFCASSPDRVSTEAFFGQGTRLTVV.